The 10 T cell receptor beta chains reported below all come from one sample, sequenced in a study of blood T cell repertoires in COVID-19. Sequenced by immunoSEQ multiplex PCR; TCRdb stores in-frame clones only, minus some. Among almost 500,000 clones listed, about nine tenths were seen once. The specimen was PBMCs or T cells enriched from blood (not recorded which). These receptors came from a woman in her sixties who had recovered from COVID-19.

This clone was detected only a few times. The chain has TRBV5-1 and TRBJ1-2; 7 bases agree with TRBD1. CDR3 length equals 15 residues. From germline, CDR1 is SGHRS and CDR2 YFSETQ. After removal of 5 bases from V and 7 bases from J, the junction contained 14 bases not matched to a gene. For the CDR3, the DNA is TGCGCCAGCAGGCCGCCGGAAACAGGGGTGGGTGGCTACACCTTC. Amino acid sequence: CASRPPETGVGGYTF.

V usage is TRBV3-1 (or the pseudogene TRBV3-2) and J usage is TRBJ1-5, with D possibly matching TRBD1 (6 bases). The CDR3 covers 13 residues. The germline V gene encodes CDR1 LGHDT and CDR2 YNNKEL (reference sequence). V lost 0 bases, J lost 9 bases, and 9 bases lay in between. CDR3 in DNA: TGTGCCAGCAGCCAAGAGGGGGCGCGGCCCCAGCATTTT. This translates into CASSQEGARPQHF.

The chain recombines TRBV9 with TRBJ2-1, with 7 bases fitting TRBD1. The CDR3 has 15 residues. The germline gives CDR1 SGDLS, CDR2 YYNGEE. V shed 0 bases, J shed 4 bases, and the junction held 4 bases outside the gene matches. The CDR3 is CASSVGDRNYNEQFF. As DNA, the CDR3 is TGTGCCAGCAGCGTAGGGGACAGAAATTACAATGAGCAGTTCTTC.

The chain is built from TRBV29-1 and TRBJ2-3; D unclear. Germline CDR1 SQVTM, CDR2 ANQGSEA. CDR3 length equals 13 residues. The V gene lost 3 bases and the J gene lost 9 bases, with 16 bases spanning the gap. CDR3 residues: CSVEVLSVRTQYF. The DNA of the CDR3 is TGCAGCGTTGAGGTCCTCTCGGTGAGGACGCAGTATTTT.

The V call is TRBV13, the J call TRBJ2-5, with D unclear. CDR3 length: 13 amino acids. Germline CDR1 reads PRHDT; CDR2 reads FYEKMQ (reference sequence). Trimming removed 0 bases from V and 5 bases from J, with 7 bases in between. In nucleotides, the CDR3 is TGTGCCAGCAGCTTAGGCCTAATGGAGACCCAGTACTTC. Protein: CASSLGLMETQYF.

Only a few counts were recorded for this clone. V and J are TRBV10-1 and TRBJ2-7; weak D call: TRBD2 (5 bases). Germline CDR1 and CDR2: WNHNN and SYGVQD (reference sequence). V lost 3 bases to trimming and J lost 7 bases, with 13 bases between them. The CDR3 consists of 13 residues. Here the CDR3 reads CASSDFTGEEQYF. The CDR3 DNA reads TGCGCCAGCAGTGATTTTACCGGGGAAGAGCAGTACTTC.

The chain links TRBV20-1 to TRBJ1-5; D unclear. The CDR3 loop spans 13 amino acids. CDR1 and CDR2 from the germline V gene are DFQATT and SNEGSKA (reference sequence). Trimming pared 3 bases from V and 2 bases from J, leaving 8 bases between. The DNA for the CDR3 is TGCAGTGCTAGTTCCGGGGGCAATCAGCCCCAGCATTTT. It is translated as CSASSGGNQPQHF.

V and J are TRBV20-1 and TRBJ2-5; TRBD1 matches 11 bases. CDR3 length equals 15 residues. Germline V lookup: CDR1 DFQATT, CDR2 SNEGSKA (reference sequence). Losses at the gene ends were 3 bases for V and 5 bases for J; bases not matched to a gene: 8. The CDR3 sequence: CSASTGQGVLETQYF. For the CDR3, the DNA is TGCAGTGCTAGTACGGGACAGGGGGTTTTGGAGACCCAGTACTTC.

The chain carries TRBV7-2 and TRBJ1-2, with D uncertain. Deletions cut 1 base from V and 4 bases from J, with 10 bases between. The CDR3 has 14 amino acids. CDR1 and CDR2 (germline): SGHTA, FQGNSA. The CDR3 protein is CASSLDSPVYGYTF. The DNA of the CDR3 is TGTGCCAGCAGCTTAGATTCTCCAGTCTATGGCTACACCTTC.

The chain has TRBV7-8 and TRBJ1-2, with D unclear. From germline, CDR1 is SGHVS and CDR2 FQNEAQ. This CDR3 is 12 amino acids long. Trimming left V 5 bases short and J 4 bases short, with 8 bases between. The CDR3 loop is CASSPGCYGYTF. The CDR3 nucleotides are TGTGCCAGCAGCCCCGGGTGCTATGGCTACACCTTC.